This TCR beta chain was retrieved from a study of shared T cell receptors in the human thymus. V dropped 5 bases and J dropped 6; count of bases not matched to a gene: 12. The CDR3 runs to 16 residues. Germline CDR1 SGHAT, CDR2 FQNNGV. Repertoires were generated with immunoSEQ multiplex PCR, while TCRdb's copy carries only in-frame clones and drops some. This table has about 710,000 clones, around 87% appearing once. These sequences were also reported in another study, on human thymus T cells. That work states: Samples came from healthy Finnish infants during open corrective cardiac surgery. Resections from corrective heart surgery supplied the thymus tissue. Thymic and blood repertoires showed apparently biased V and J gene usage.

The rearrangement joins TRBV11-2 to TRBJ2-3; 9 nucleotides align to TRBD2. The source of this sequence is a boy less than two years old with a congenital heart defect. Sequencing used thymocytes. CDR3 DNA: TGTGCCAGCAGCCAGGGGCAAGCGGGGGGTTGGGATACGCAGTATTTT. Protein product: CASSQGQAGGWDTQYF.